The clone carrying this TCR beta chain appeared a single time. Its antigen is still unknown. Just one base apart from a much larger clone, this may be a read error. The data were taken from a study of Graves' ophthalmopathy and Graves' hyperthyroidism. The diagnosis combined clinical symptoms, thyroxine, TRAb, thyroid ultrasound and orbital computed tomography scans. Points from the study as a whole: Ophthalmopathy could be told apart from stable hyperthyroidism by a 13-signature model (approximately 90% sensitivity, around 78% specificity).

The sequenced template was RNA, covering the TCR beta CDR3 region. Second-round multiplex PCR came after first-round RT-PCR with HTBI primers. TCRdb analysed the multiplex PCR reads with MiXCR anew, one entry per CDR3 protein. The repertoire holds some 240,000 distinct CDR3 sequences, with 45% to 55% as singletons. Germline values: CDR1 KGHDR, CDR2 SFDVKD. This CDR3 has 19 amino acids. This receptor was taken from an adult man with Graves' ophthalmopathy. The rearrangement links TRBV24-1 to TRBJ2-6; D perhaps matches TRBD1 (6 bases). Sequenced: peripheral blood. CDR3 bases: TGTGCCACCAGTGACTCCCTTGACAGGATCCCCTCTGGGGTCAACGTCCTGACTTTC. Protein sequence: CATSDSLDRIPSGVNVLTF.